These 7 T cell receptor beta chains came from one sample sequenced in a study of blood T cells in healthy people across ages. For the second PCR, which ran for about 6 to 11 cycles, a sample-barcoded 5' primer and a J-beta primer mix were used. TCRdb reanalysed the 5' RACE reads using MiXCR and keeps one entry per CDR3 protein. The table records 650,000 to 1,000,000 distinct CDR3 sequences, approximately 35% of them present only once. The sequencing input was blood. These receptor sequences come from a man aged 18 to 29 in good health.

V and J are TRBV10-3 and TRBJ2-1; weak D call: TRBD2 (6 bases). Trimming took 2 bases from V and 11 from J, leaving 13 bases between them. The length of the CDR3 is 13 residues. Per germline, CDR1 ENHRY and CDR2 SYGVKD. This chain's CDR3 is CAISEGEAGKQFF. In DNA form, the CDR3 reads TGTGCCATCAGTGAGGGGGAAGCGGGCAAGCAGTTCTTC.

The chain uses TRBV28 and TRBJ2-3; no clear D gene. Trimming left V 6 bases short and J 0 bases short, with 13 bases between. The CDR3 length is 15 residues. CDR1 is MDHEN and CDR2 is SYDVKM in the germline V gene. CDR3: CASSPNILSTDTQYF. The CDR3 DNA sequence: TGTGCCAGCAGCCCAAACATCCTTAGCACAGATACGCAGTATTTT.

The chain has TRBV20-1 and TRBJ2-3; 7 bases line up with TRBD1. Trimming at V came to 5 bases and at J to 1 base, leaving 3 bases not matched to a gene. The CDR3 length is 13 residues. Germline loops: CDR1 DFQATT, CDR2 SNEGSKA (reference sequence). The CDR3 nucleotides are TGCAGTGCTCCCGGGACAGGCACAGATACGCAGTATTTT. Translated, it gives CSAPGTGTDTQYF.

V is TRBV29-1 and J is TRBJ1-1; D perhaps matches TRBD1 (6 bases). The CDR3 is 14 amino acids. V was clipped by 1 base and J by 7 bases, with 16 bases between them. Germline assignment: CDR1 SQVTM and CDR2 ANQGSEA. CDR3 residues: CSVEGRGMVGEAFF. The CDR3 DNA reads as TGCAGCGTTGAAGGAAGGGGGATGGTCGGTGAAGCTTTCTTT.

The rearrangement joins TRBV19 to TRBJ2-1; D remains unclear. The J call is uncertain, as TRBJ2-7 better fits the DNA end. The CDR3 sequence is 15 residues long. CDR1 and CDR2 (germline): LNHDA, SQIVND (reference sequence). Here the CDR3 DNA reads TGTGCCAGTAGTATTGGCCTGAATGCCTACAATGAGCAGTACTTC. It translates to CASSIGLNAYNEQYF.

The rearrangement links TRBV2 to TRBJ2-7; D perhaps matches TRBD1 (5 bases). The assigned J gene may be wrong: the sequence end matches TRBJ2-5 better. The length of the CDR3 is 14 residues. CDR1 is SNHLY and CDR2 is FYNNEI in the germline V gene. CDR3 in amino acids: CASSEASGLETQYF. The DNA for the CDR3 is TGTGCCAGCAGTGAAGCATCAGGGCTGGAGACCCAGTACTTC.

This clonotype was observed a handful of times. This chain joins TRBV6-6 and TRBJ2-1, with 8 bases matching TRBD1. The better agreement between TRBJ2-7 and the DNA end casts doubt on the J call. Per the germline V gene, CDR1 is MNHNY and CDR2 is SVGAGI (reference sequence). CDR3 length: 15 residues. CDR3 sequence: CASSFRTGSYNEQYF. CDR3 coding DNA: TGTGCCAGCAGTTTCCGGACAGGGTCCTACAATGAGCAGTACTTC.